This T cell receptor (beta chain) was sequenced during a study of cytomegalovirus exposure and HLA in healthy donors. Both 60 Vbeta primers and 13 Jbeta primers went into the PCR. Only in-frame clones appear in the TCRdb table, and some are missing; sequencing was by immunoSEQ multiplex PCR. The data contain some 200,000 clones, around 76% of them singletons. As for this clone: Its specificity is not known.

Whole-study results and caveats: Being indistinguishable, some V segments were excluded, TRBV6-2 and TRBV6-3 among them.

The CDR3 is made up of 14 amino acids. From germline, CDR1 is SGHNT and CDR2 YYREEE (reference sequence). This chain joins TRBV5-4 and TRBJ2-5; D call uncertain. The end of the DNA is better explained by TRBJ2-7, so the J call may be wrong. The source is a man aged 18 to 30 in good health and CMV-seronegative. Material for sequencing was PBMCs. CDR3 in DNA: TGTGCCAGCAGCTTGCCCGACATAACCTACGAGCAGTACTTC. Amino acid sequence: CASSLPDITYEQYF.